This T cell receptor beta chain was identified in a study of shared clonotypes between healthy human individuals (dated by TCRdb to 2020 to 2021). With regard to the full study: The cohort comprised two women and three men aged 18 to 49 years. For each donor, CD4 naive and CD4 memory were each given three plates, CD8 naive was given two plates, and CD8 memory was given one plate. To estimate repertoire size and how much clonotype sharing occurs between individuals, the study deeply sequenced the blood TCR repertoires of several healthy adults. Libraries were prepared and TCR repertoires were sequenced by different laboratories using diverse techniques, in order to increase sequencing depth and limit assay-specific biases. Leukapheresis yielded between about 0.9 and 10 billion PBMCs per donor.

What the research found in general, with its limitations: Rarefaction of sorted-subset datasets indicated incomplete sequencing despite the large sequencing depth. Pairwise subsampling led to the expectation that sequencing depth would affect the degree of clonotype sharing among donors. Only blood was sampled, and tissue TCR repertoires likely differ from those in blood. The genetic and exposure-history diversity represented was limited by the small number of donors. Naive subsets generally had larger estimated clonotype richness than memory subsets. Compared with non-shared clonotypes, the clonotypes found in all four sorted-subset donors had higher generation probabilities. When a few donors were compared, the shared fraction of clonotypes was about 5.5% for naive CD4, around 3.5% for naive CD8, roughly 2.5% for memory CD4, and 0.35% to 0.4% for memory CD8.

Healthy HIV-negative adults with no recently reported acute infections or vaccinations were included as donors. Every donor was a Caucasian adult living in Nashville, Tennessee, USA. Magnetic negative selection was used to enrich CD4+ T cells, after which naive cells were positively selected on CD45RA and the negative fraction became the memory subset. Blood was collected by leukapheresis, and PBMCs were isolated by Ficoll-Histopaque density gradient centrifugation and then cryopreserved in liquid nitrogen vapor phase. Purity and quantity of every magnetically sorted T cell population were checked by analytical flow cytometry. Each sorted fraction had its genomic DNA isolated and then quantified by UV absorbance on a Nanodrop 2000c. V and J are trimmed by 0 bases and 14 bases, and the gene matches miss 9 bases of the junction. From the cysteine up to the phenylalanine, the CDR3 has a length of 16 residues. CDR3 DNA only is kept here, 48 bases in frame from base 1. From a lookup of the germline V gene, CDR1 and CDR2 are MGHRA and YSYEKL.

TCR CDR3 regions were amplified from genomic DNA by multiplex PCR using the deep immunoSEQ assay. Extracted genomic DNA from each cell subset was spread evenly across all wells of several immunoSEQ 96-well plates, with each plate serving as a replicate. Each replicate PCR for sorted subsets received approximately 220 ng genomic DNA, equal to tens of thousands of T cell genomes. Purified libraries were measured with a Qubit 3.0 fluorometer, size-checked on a Bioanalyzer 2100, and measured again with the KAPA Library Quantification kit. Every immunoSEQ 96-well plate was sequenced on a separate single-read 150-cycle Illumina NextSeq 550 flow cell. The paper's processing steps were these. Because the immunoSEQ output held only junctional sequences and lacked quality scores, the filtering could not match the filtering applied to full-length reads. To assign V/J genes and CDR3, sequences were annotated using PyIR, a Python wrapper for IgBLAST v1.9, with IMGT germline references. Reads were filtered out if the reads had weak V/J assignments (E-value above 1e-6), no CDR3, stop codons, out-of-frame junctions, or ambiguous translated residues. V3J clonotypes were defined by identical inferred V gene, J gene, and CDR3 amino acid sequence. To compute the percentage overlap between repertoires, the number of shared unique clonotypes was divided by the size of the smaller repertoire. Richness of each repertoire was evaluated using RTK rarefaction, the Chao1 estimator, and Recon v2.1 estimates of unobserved clonotypes. Generation probabilities for all TCRbeta clonotypes obtained by the gDNA method from a handful of donors were computed using OLGA. This is the immuneACCESS table as TCRdb keeps it, with only in-frame sequences that have V and J called. A part of the clones is gone; compared with another copy, unresolved V genes explain less than half, and the rest is unexplained. Clone size and the V and J calls come from that table; the DNA yielded D and trimming. The table for this sample lists over a million clones; roughly 95% of them were counted only once. 1.2% of the sample is taken by the ten largest.

With regard to this clone: Which antigen it targets is not known. No clone much larger than this one lies a single base away; base qualities are absent.

The receptor comes from a man aged 30 to 39 in good health. The specimen was naive CD4+ T cells sorted from blood. The cell subset or site label, as the study defines it: CD45RA+ positively selected. The rearranged chain carries TRBV4-1 and TRBJ2-1; 14 bases in the junction line up with TRBD2. In nucleotide form, the sequence is TGCGCCAGCAGCCAAGATCCTCCGGGACTAGCGGGAGATGAGTTCTTC. Its product reads: CASSQDPPGLAGDEFF.